These 16 T cell receptor beta chains were sequenced from one sample in a study of cytomegalovirus exposure and HLA in healthy donors. The PCR was carried out with 60 Vbeta primers and 13 Jbeta primers. Produced via immunoSEQ multiplex PCR; TCRdb's table is partial and in-frame only. The sample lists over 20,000 clones, 70% occurring once. The sequenced sample consisted of PBMCs. The receptor set was obtained from a woman aged 45 to 65 in good health and CMV-seronegative.

J is TRBJ1-1 and V is TRBV5-1; TRBD1 is a possible D gene (5 bases). The germline V and J ends were trimmed by 1 base and 1 base, with 11 bases remaining between them. Per germline, CDR1 SGHRS and CDR2 YFSETQ. The CDR3 totals 15 residues. The CDR3 loop reads CASSLREQGNTEAFF. The CDR3 DNA is TGCGCCAGCAGCTTGCGGGAGCAGGGGAACACTGAAGCTTTCTTT.

The chain has TRBV5-1 and TRBJ2-2; D ambiguous. The length of the CDR3 is 15 residues. V gave up 0 bases and J gave up 0 bases, with 6 bases separating them. Germline V CDR1 and CDR2: SGHRS, YFSETQ. The CDR3 region is CASSLGQSNTGELFF. The CDR3, as DNA: TGCGCCAGCAGCTTGGGCCAGTCGAACACCGGGGAGCTGTTTTTT.

This clone was detected a few times. This chain connects TRBV6-1 to TRBJ1-6, with 7 bases aligning to TRBD1. The V gene end was trimmed by 1 base and the J gene end by 7 bases; junction bases not matched to a gene: 4. The germline CDR1 and CDR2 sequences are MNHNS and SASEGT. The CDR3 has 15 residues. The CDR3 protein is CASSEVPGQNSPLHF. The CDR3 coding sequence is TGTGCCAGCAGTGAAGTCCCGGGACAGAATTCACCCCTCCACTTT.

This chain links TRBV29-1 with TRBJ1-2; D is possibly TRBD1 (5 bases). Looked up from germline, CDR1 is SQVTM and CDR2 is ANQGSEA. V gave up 1 base and J gave up 1 base, with 13 bases separating them. This CDR3 contains 15 residues. CDR3 loop: CSVEGGRGSNYGYTF. Here the CDR3 DNA reads TGCAGCGTTGAAGGGGGGAGGGGCAGTAACTATGGCTACACCTTC.

This sequence joins TRBV28 and TRBJ1-2; D gene unclear. Trimming removed 7 bases from V and 5 bases from J, with 20 bases in between. The CDR3 is 15 amino acids. CDR1 and CDR2 from the germline V gene are MDHEN and SYDVKM. The CDR3 reads CASTKGGSGSYGYTF. CDR3 sequence (DNA): TGTGCCAGCACTAAAGGCGGTTCTGGATCTTATGGCTACACCTTC.

The rearrangement joins TRBV7-9 to TRBJ2-6; D is unclear. Germline loops: CDR1 SEHNR, CDR2 FQNEAQ (reference sequence). The V and J ends lost 9 bases and 4 bases respectively, with 13 bases between them. The CDR3 is 14 amino acids. CDR3 nucleotide sequence: TGTGCCAGTCCCTTGGCAACCGGGGCCAACGTCCTGACTTTC. The encoded protein is CASPLATGANVLTF.

The sample holds one count of this clone. The chain links TRBV19 to TRBJ1-3, with no clear D. The V and J ends lost 6 bases and 4 bases respectively, with 7 bases between them. CDR3 length equals 12 residues. Germline assignment: CDR1 LNHDA and CDR2 SQIVND (reference sequence). The CDR3 spells CASSNQGNTIYF. The CDR3 coding sequence is TGTGCCAGTAGCAACCAGGGAAACACCATATATTTT.

This chain uses TRBV6-5 with TRBJ1-1; D unresolved. Germline V CDR1 and CDR2: MNHEY, SVGAGI. The CDR3 length is 14 residues. V gave up 0 bases and J gave up 2 bases, with 7 bases separating them. CDR3 sequence reads: CASSYSWANTEAFF. In DNA, the CDR3 is TGTGCCAGCAGTTACTCGTGGGCCAACACTGAAGCTTTCTTT.

The chain is built from TRBV7-9 and TRBJ1-3; D gene unclear. CDR3 length equals 14 residues. The V gene's germline CDR1 is SEHNR and CDR2 FQNEAQ (reference sequence). V lost 7 bases, J lost 3 bases, and 13 bases lay in between. CDR3 DNA sequence: TGTGCCAGCACTGCTAGTCTTTTTGGAAACACCATATATTTT. Translating gives CASTASLFGNTIYF.

The table lists this clone with a count of one. The chain couples TRBV5-1 to TRBJ2-7; TRBD1 matches at 7 bases. The CDR3 has 15 amino acids. Trimming took 9 bases from V and 2 from J; bases not matched to a gene: 14. Germline-derived CDR1 and CDR2 are SGHRS and YFSETQ. The CDR3 DNA follows: TGCGCCACCTCACCAACAGGGGAAGGGCCCTACGAGCAGTACTTC. Translated, it gives CATSPTGEGPYEQYF.

The CDR3 DNA sequence: TGCGCCAGCAGCGGCGGGATCTACGAGCAGTACTTC. Protein: CASSGGIYEQYF. The chain links TRBV5-1 to TRBJ2-7; perhaps TRBD2 as D (6 bases). Trimming left V 4 bases short and J 3 bases short, with 8 bases between. This CDR3 has 12 amino acids. Per the germline V gene, CDR1 is SGHRS and CDR2 is YFSETQ.

The V gene is TRBV7-2, the J gene TRBJ2-5; TRBD2 is a possible D gene (6 bases). The CDR3 is made up of 13 amino acids. V lost 2 bases and J lost 5, with 9 bases in between. Germline V gene lookup returns CDR1 SGHTA and CDR2 FQGNSA. The chain's CDR3 is CASSLRSGETQYF. The CDR3 DNA follows: TGTGCCAGCAGCTTAAGAAGCGGGGAGACCCAGTACTTC. Together with reference TRBV7-2 and TRBJ2-5, the CDR3 gives the full variable domain: GAGVSQSPSNKVTEKGKDVELRCDPISGHTALYWYRQSLGQGLEFLIYFQGNSAPDKSGLPSDRFSAERTGGSVSTLTIQRTQQEDSAVYLCASSLRSGETQYFGPGTRLLVL.

The rearrangement joins TRBV4-2 to TRBJ1-2, with a tentative D call TRBD1 (6 bases). CDR1 and CDR2 (germline): LGHNA, YNFKEQ. CDR3 length equals 15 residues. V lost 0 bases to trimming and J lost 5 bases, with 13 bases between them. The CDR3 loop is CASSQELVGGYGYTF. CDR3 in DNA: TGTGCCAGCAGCCAAGAACTAGTAGGGGGTTATGGCTACACCTTC.

The CDR3 region is CASRGDRWDGYTF. In DNA form, the CDR3 reads TGTGCCAGCAGGGGGGACAGGTGGGATGGCTACACCTTC. V gene TRBV6-5 combines with J gene TRBJ1-2; 8 positions match TRBD1. The CDR3 spans 13 residues. After removal of 6 bases from V and 6 bases from J, the junction contained 6 bases not matched to a gene. Germline values: CDR1 MNHEY, CDR2 SVGAGI.

This clone occurred a few times. The rearrangement joins TRBV7-2 to TRBJ1-5; 8 bases are a match to TRBD1. The germline V gene encodes CDR1 SGHTA and CDR2 FQGNSA. V gave up 2 bases and J gave up 3 bases; unmatched junction bases: 3. There are 15 residues in the CDR3. CDR3 sequence: CASSLTGGPNQPQHF. The DNA of the CDR3 is TGTGCCAGCAGCTTAACAGGGGGACCCAATCAGCCCCAGCATTTT.

The rearrangement joins TRBV10-1 to TRBJ2-7; 10 bases line up with TRBD1. This CDR3 has 15 residues. Per the germline V gene, CDR1 is WNHNN and CDR2 is SYGVQD (reference sequence). The junction had 5 bases not matched to a gene; V was cut back by 0 bases and J by 6 bases. This CDR3 reads CASSESTGGAAEQYF. In DNA form, the CDR3 reads TGCGCCAGCAGTGAGTCGACAGGGGGCGCGGCCGAGCAGTACTTC.